Listed below are T cell receptor beta chains from one sample, sequenced in a study of T-cell memory formation after mild COVID-19. TCRdb reprocessed the 5' RACE reads with MiXCR, giving one entry per CDR3 protein. The data show 190,000 or so distinct CDR3 sequences, over 20% seen once. Material for sequencing was PBMCs or a T cell subset sorted from them (not recorded which). All receptors derive from an adult woman who had mild COVID-19 (a few samples of this study predate the infection). Cell type and time point are not known. The CDR3 runs from the conserved cysteine through the conserved F or W. The D gene is left open where the match is weak. Expanded clones get a size class; other rows say once, few or many, or leave the size out.

cdr3_aa cdr3_nt v_call clone_size j_call d_call
CASSVHRQGADTGELFF TGTGCCAGCAGCGTCCATCGACAGGGGGCAGACACCGGGGAGCTGTTTTTT TRBV9 NA TRBJ2-2 TRBD1
CASSLGGGREKDGYTF TGTGCCAGCAGCTTAGGTGGCGGCAGGGAAAAGGATGGCTACACCTTC TRBV7-3 NA TRBJ1-2 NA
CASSLGGLGEQFF TGTGCCAGCAGCTTAGGGGGGTTGGGTGAGCAGTTCTTC TRBV7-2 few TRBJ2-1 NA
CASSYNGFSGNTIYF TGTGCCAGCAGTTACAATGGGTTCTCTGGAAACACCATATATTTT TRBV6-5 NA TRBJ1-3 NA
CASSFSGYYGYTF TGTGCCAGCAGTTTCTCCGGATACTATGGCTACACCTTC TRBV27 few TRBJ1-2 NA
CASSPYGGVYNEQFF TGTGCCAGCAGCCCCTACGGAGGGGTGTACAATGAGCAGTTCTTC TRBV6-5 NA TRBJ2-1 NA
CASSGAGLGWTEAFF TGTGCCAGCAGTGGGGCAGGGTTAGGATGGACTGAAGCTTTCTTT TRBV6-1 large TRBJ1-1 NA
CASRRQGGDEQFF TGTGCCAGCAGGAGACAGGGAGGCGATGAGCAGTTCTTC TRBV2 few TRBJ2-1 NA
CASSRTSGTDTQYF TGTGCCAGCAGTCGGACTAGCGGTACAGATACGCAGTATTTT TRBV6-5 NA TRBJ2-3 TRBD2
CASSTGSGEKLFF TGCGCCAGCAGTACCGGGTCGGGCGAAAAACTGTTTTTT TRBV4-1 NA TRBJ1-4 NA
CASMGPQTEQYF TGTGCCAGCATGGGACCGCAAACCGAGCAGTACTTC TRBV6-5 NA TRBJ2-7 NA
CSAAPDRRPNIQYF TGCAGTGCTGCGCCCGATAGAAGACCCAACATTCAGTACTTC TRBV20-1 many TRBJ2-4 NA
CSVVGTGEHMRTEAFF TGCAGCGTTGTAGGGACGGGAGAACACATGAGGACTGAAGCTTTCTTT TRBV29-1 NA TRBJ1-1 NA
CASSFSSGGLPGSSYNEQFF TGTGCCAGCAGCTTCTCTAGCGGGGGCCTACCGGGAAGCTCCTACAATGAGCAGTTCTTC TRBV7-3 NA TRBJ2-1 TRBD2
CSVEDLQEEADTQYF TGCAGCGTTGAAGATCTACAGGAAGAGGCAGATACGCAGTATTTT TRBV29-1 NA TRBJ2-3 NA
CASSQGTQGGRYEQYF TGTGCCAGCAGCCAAGGAACCCAGGGGGGGAGATACGAGCAGTACTTC TRBV4-2 few TRBJ2-7 NA
CSARLGGTEAFF TGCAGCGCACGACTCGGCGGGACTGAAGCTTTCTTT TRBV29-1 once TRBJ1-1 NA
CASSYAFSGAYNEQFF TGTGCCAGCAGTTACGCTTTTAGCGGGGCTTACAATGAGCAGTTCTTC TRBV6-5 NA TRBJ2-1 TRBD2
CASSLYGQSKDQPQHF TGTGCCAGCAGTTTATACGGGCAAAGCAAAGATCAGCCCCAGCATTTT TRBV12-3/TRBV12-4 NA TRBJ1-5 NA
CASSWTSGEADTQYF TGCGCCAGCAGTTGGACTAGCGGGGAGGCAGATACGCAGTATTTT TRBV4-3 few TRBJ2-3 TRBD2
CATSREWGLRGRQDEQFF TGTGCCACCAGCAGAGAATGGGGGCTGAGGGGACGCCAGGATGAGCAGTTCTTC TRBV15 NA TRBJ2-1 NA
CASSATNYETQYF TGTGCCAGCAGCGCGACTAACTATGAGACCCAGTACTTC TRBV7-3 NA TRBJ2-5 NA
CASSMGGQSWGYTF TGTGCCAGTAGTATGGGGGGACAGTCTTGGGGCTACACCTTC TRBV19 NA TRBJ1-2 TRBD1
CASSSPQGPNTEAFF TGTGCCAGCAGCTCACCACAGGGGCCGAACACTGAAGCTTTCTTT TRBV11-3 few TRBJ1-1 TRBD1
CASSQGVSPLHF TGTGCCAGCAGCCAAGGGGTTTCACCCCTCCACTTT TRBV7-2 NA TRBJ1-6 NA
CASSLGTTLNQPQHF TGTGCCAGCAGCTTAGGGACTACTCTCAATCAGCCCCAGCATTTT TRBV7-2 NA TRBJ1-5 NA
CASTHDRAWTYEQYF TGTGCCAGCACCCACGACAGGGCGTGGACCTACGAGCAGTACTTC TRBV7-9 NA TRBJ2-7 TRBD1
CASSQRTASNYGYTF TGTGCCAGCAGCCAAAGGACAGCGTCCAACTATGGCTACACCTTC TRBV7-2 NA TRBJ1-2 NA
CASSGGQQETQYF TGTGCCAGCAGCGGGGGACAGCAAGAGACCCAGTACTTC TRBV5-5 NA TRBJ2-5 TRBD1
CASRPTPEEMRDEQFF TGTGCCAGCCGCCCTACGCCAGAGGAAATGAGAGATGAGCAGTTCTTC TRBV7-9 NA TRBJ2-1 NA
CASSGFSDRGVKLEDEQFF TGTGCCAGCAGCGGCTTCTCGGACAGGGGAGTTAAACTCGAGGATGAGCAGTTCTTC TRBV5-6 NA TRBJ2-1 TRBD1
CASSATESSYNEQFF TGTGCCAGCAGTGCAACGGAGAGCTCCTACAATGAGCAGTTCTTC TRBV6-5 NA TRBJ2-1 NA
CATSDLVNPSNTGELFF TGTGCCACCAGTGACCTGGTTAACCCCTCGAACACCGGGGAGCTGTTTTTT TRBV24-1 NA TRBJ2-2 NA
CASSSPSGVSYGYTF TGTGCCAGCAGCTCCCCTTCTGGGGTTAGCTATGGCTACACCTTC TRBV7-9 NA TRBJ1-2 NA
CASSPILGTDTQYF TGCGCCAGCAGCCCTATATTAGGCACAGATACGCAGTATTTT TRBV4-1 few TRBJ2-3 NA
CASSHGVGNQPQHF TGTGCCAGCAGCCACGGCGTGGGGAATCAGCCCCAGCATTTT TRBV13 NA TRBJ1-5 NA
CSADSGSADTQYF TGCAGCGCGGACAGTGGAAGCGCAGATACGCAGTATTTT TRBV29-1 many TRBJ2-3 NA
CAISAGGYQETQYF TGTGCCATCAGTGCAGGGGGGTACCAAGAGACCCAGTACTTC TRBV10-3 NA TRBJ2-5 NA
CSARDFADFYGYTF TGCAGTGCTAGAGACTTCGCGGACTTCTATGGCTACACCTTC TRBV20-1 NA TRBJ1-2 NA
CASSSLTTDTQYF TGTGCCAGCAGCTCACTGACTACAGATACGCAGTATTTT TRBV7-8 few TRBJ2-3 NA
CASSQHPDREIADTQYF TGCGCCAGCAGCCAACATCCGGACAGGGAAATTGCAGATACGCAGTATTTT TRBV4-1 few TRBJ2-3 TRBD1
CASSLALGTEAFF TGTGCCAGCAGCTTAGCGCTGGGGACTGAAGCTTTCTTT TRBV7-2 NA TRBJ1-1 NA
CASSPRQGSNTDTQYF TGTGCCAGCAGCCCCCGGCAGGGGTCAAACACAGATACGCAGTATTTT TRBV7-6 once TRBJ2-3 NA
CAYTPGEQTYQPQHF TGTGCCTACACACCTGGAGAACAGACGTATCAGCCCCAGCATTTT TRBV30 NA TRBJ1-5 NA
CSARQGFSYEQYF TGCAGTGCTCGACAGGGCTTTTCCTACGAGCAGTACTTC TRBV20-1 few TRBJ2-7 TRBD1
CASSYTLGGTEAFF TGTGCCAGCAGTTACACTCTGGGAGGCACTGAAGCTTTCTTT TRBV6-6 NA TRBJ1-1 NA
CASSQGVGGVAYEQYF TGCGCCAGCAGCCAAGGTGTTGGCGGGGTAGCCTACGAGCAGTACTTC TRBV4-1 NA TRBJ2-7 NA
CASSLLASLDNEQFF TGTGCCAGCAGTTTACTTGCGAGCCTTGACAATGAGCAGTTCTTC TRBV12-3/TRBV12-4 many TRBJ2-1 NA
CASSSRNTEAFF TGTGCCAGCAGCTCCCGGAACACTGAAGCTTTCTTT TRBV9 NA TRBJ1-1 NA
CSASSQGNYLYEQYF TGCAGTGCTAGCTCACAGGGGAACTACCTCTACGAGCAGTACTTC TRBV20-1 NA TRBJ2-7 TRBD1
CSARDRVGTTYNEQFF TGCAGTGCTAGAGACCGCGTGGGGACGACCTACAATGAGCAGTTCTTC TRBV20-1 NA TRBJ2-1 NA
CAISERATEQYF TGTGCCATCAGTGAGAGGGCTACGGAGCAGTACTTC TRBV10-3 NA TRBJ2-7 NA
CASSLVWRSEQFF TGTGCCAGCAGCTTAGTATGGCGCAGTGAGCAGTTCTTC TRBV7-8 few TRBJ2-1 NA